A single sample is the source of the 16 T cell receptor beta chains below, sequenced in a study of T cell repertoires in cytomegalovirus infection. No antigen is known for these receptors. MiXCR, run by TCRdb on the reads, gives a single entry per CDR3 protein. Here the sample spans about 920,000 distinct CDR3 sequences, about 33% being singletons. Material: cultured CD8+ T cells from PBMCs, obtained from culture after CMV antigen stimulation. The source of these receptors is a human donor in good health (CMV status not recorded). Some clones in this sample may be carry-over from other donors' samples.

This rearrangement joins TRBV6-1 to TRBJ2-4; TRBD1 aligns across 8 bases. In germline, CDR1 is MNHNS, CDR2 SASEGT. The CDR3 has 16 residues. The trim removed 6 bases at V and 2 bases at J, leaving 9 bases unmatched. The CDR3 spells CASSGQGQGPKNIQYF. DNA of the CDR3: TGTGCCAGCAGCGGACAGGGCCAAGGGCCCAAAAACATTCAGTACTTC.

This rearrangement joins TRBV7-4 to TRBJ1-1, with TRBD1 matching 7 bases. The CDR3 runs to 16 residues. CDR1 is SGHVT and CDR2 is SQSDAQ in the germline V gene. With 6 bases clipped from V and 5 bases from J, the junction kept 15 bases outside the gene matches. CDR3 residues: CASRPRQGRLGTEAFF. The CDR3 DNA is TGTGCCAGCAGACCCAGACAGGGACGATTGGGGACTGAAGCTTTCTTT.

This clonotype has just a few counts. The chain joins TRBV28 to TRBJ2-4; D is tentatively TRBD1 or TRBD2 (5 bases each). In germline, CDR1 is MDHEN, CDR2 SYDVKM. The CDR3 has 17 residues. V gave up 4 bases and J gave up 0 bases, with 16 bases separating them. CDR3 loop: CASSSPRDALAKNIQYF. In DNA form, the CDR3 reads TGTGCCAGCAGTTCACCCCGGGACGCACTAGCCAAAAACATTCAGTACTTC.

The chain has TRBV11-3 and TRBJ1-2, with D unresolved. Germline V gene sequence: CDR1 SGHNT, CDR2 YENEEA. The ends were cut back, 8 bases at V and 4 bases at J, with 17 bases in the middle. CDR3 length: 14 amino acids. CDR3 region: CASPAGRAGYGYTF. The CDR3 bases are TGTGCCAGCCCCGCCGGACGAGCGGGCTATGGCTACACCTTC. The full variable domain, rest sourced from reference TRBV11-3 and TRBJ1-2, is EAGVVQSPRYKIIEKKQPVAFWCNPISGHNTLYWYLQNLGQGPELLIRYENEEAVDDSQLPKDRFSAERLKGVDSTLKIQPAELGDSAVYLCASPAGRAGYGYTFGSGTRLTVV.

This clonotype was picked up a small number of times. The rearrangement links TRBV10-1 to TRBJ1-5, with 9 nucleotides matching TRBD1. Unmatched junction bases numbered 10, after V lost 5 bases and J lost 5 bases. The CDR3 loop spans 16 amino acids. From germline, CDR1 is WNHNN and CDR2 SYGVQD (reference sequence). The CDR3 region is CASSPGTGRSDQPQHF. In nucleotides, the CDR3 is TGCGCCAGCAGTCCCGGGACAGGGAGGTCGGATCAGCCCCAGCATTTT.

The rearrangement links TRBV2 to TRBJ1-1; unclear D gene. Germline values: CDR1 SNHLY, CDR2 FYNNEI. CDR3 length: 11 residues. Trimming took off 7 bases at V and 8 bases at J, with 11 bases between the two ends. In nucleotides, the CDR3 is TGTGCCAGCAACGGGGAGGTGGAAGCTTTCTTT. Protein product: CASNGEVEAFF.

The chain joins TRBV7-2 to TRBJ1-4; D gene ambiguous. Germline CDR1 and CDR2: SGHTA and FQGNSA. The CDR3 covers 15 residues. V dropped 0 bases and J dropped 6 bases, with 11 bases sitting between them. CDR3 loop: CASSLAGFGDEKLFF. In nucleotides, the CDR3 is TGTGCCAGCAGCTTAGCGGGATTTGGGGATGAAAAACTGTTTTTT.

This clonotype was detected ten times or more. This chain's CDR3 is CASSPGTGGLSYNEQFF. The CDR3 DNA is TGTGCCAGCAGCCCAGGGACAGGGGGCCTTTCCTACAATGAGCAGTTCTTC. This sequence joins TRBV7-8 and TRBJ2-1, with TRBD1 matching 12 bases. The ends lost 5 bases at V and 1 base at J; junction bases unmatched: 6. The V gene's germline CDR1 is SGHVS and CDR2 FQNEAQ. The CDR3 contains 17 residues.

This clonotype has just a few counts. This sequence joins TRBV7-9 and TRBJ2-1; TRBD1 agrees at 9 bases. The V gene's germline CDR1 is SEHNR and CDR2 FQNEAQ (reference sequence). The CDR3 has 16 amino acids. After removal of 5 bases from V and 3 bases from J, the junction contained 8 bases not matched to a gene. CDR3 region: CASSPRTGVSYNEQFF. The DNA of the CDR3 is TGTGCCAGCAGCCCGAGGACAGGGGTTAGCTACAATGAGCAGTTCTTC.

This clonotype was counted a few times. The chain uses TRBV12-3 or TRBV12-4 and TRBJ2-5; a possible D gene is TRBD2 (6 bases). CDR3 length: 15 residues. V was clipped by 6 bases and J by 7 bases, with 21 bases between them. The CDR3 region is CASRSSSGPSGTQYF. The CDR3 DNA is TGTGCCAGCAGATCCAGTAGCGGTCCATCAGGGACCCAGTACTTC.

The chain carries TRBV11-2 and TRBJ2-7; possible D gene TRBD1, 5 bases. CDR1 and CDR2 from the germline V gene are SGHAT and FQNNGV. There are 15 residues in the CDR3. The V gene lost 2 bases and the J gene lost 3 bases, with 14 bases spanning the gap. The CDR3 DNA sequence: TGTGCCAGCAGCTTATCAACAGCTAGGGGCTACGAGCAGTACTTC. Amino acid sequence: CASSLSTARGYEQYF.

V and J are TRBV12-3 or TRBV12-4 and TRBJ2-3; D possibly corresponds to TRBD2 (5 bases). The length of the CDR3 is 15 residues. V lost 1 base and J 6 bases, leaving 14 bases between the germline ends. CDR3 region: CASSLVRVSGDTQYF. The CDR3 DNA reads as TGTGCCAGCAGTTTAGTGCGGGTTTCCGGTGATACGCAGTATTTT.

The V call is TRBV7-2, the J call TRBJ2-2, with 11 bases lining up with TRBD2. The germline CDR1 and CDR2 sequences are SGHTA and FQGNSA. J gave up 7 bases and V 5 bases, and 9 bases lay outside the gene matches. CDR3 size: 16 residues. The chain's CDR3 is CTSSATSGGGGGELFF. CDR3 DNA sequence: TGTACCAGCAGCGCAACTAGCGGGGGAGGGGGCGGGGAGCTGTTTTTT.

The chain combines TRBV6-2 or TRBV6-3 with TRBJ2-5; 7 nucleotides line up with TRBD1. The V segment lost 4 bases and the J segment 1 base; nucleotides outside the gene matches: 18. The CDR3 is 19 amino acids. The V gene's germline CDR1 is MNHEY and CDR2 SVGEGT. The CDR3 nucleotides read TGTGCCAGCAGTTTCCGAATTGAGAATAAGAGGGACAGCCAAGAGACCCAGTACTTC. It encodes CASSFRIENKRDSQETQYF.

The rearrangement links TRBV19 to TRBJ2-1, with D possibly matching TRBD1 (6 bases). The CDR3 has 11 residues. Between the trimmed V and J ends, which lost 8 bases and 7 bases, there was a span of 9 bases. From germline, CDR1 is LNHDA and CDR2 SQIVND (reference sequence). The CDR3 loop is CASQRGNEQFF. CDR3 DNA sequence: TGTGCCAGTCAAAGGGGGAATGAGCAGTTCTTC.

This clonotype was observed a handful of times. The chain employs TRBV4-1 and TRBJ1-1; TRBD1 might be the D (5 bases). This CDR3 has 17 residues. Looked up from germline, CDR1 is MGHRA and CDR2 is YSYEKL. V lost 4 bases to trimming and J lost 1 base, with 19 bases between them. The CDR3 DNA is TGCGCCAGCAGCCCTTCTCTGGGGCTCGGGACGAACACTGAAGCTTTCTTT. Amino acids: CASSPSLGLGTNTEAFF.